Presented here are 11 T cell receptor beta chains from one specimen sequenced in a study of shared clonotypes between healthy human individuals. Sequencing used immunoSEQ multiplex PCR; TCRdb keeps in-frame clones, though not all of them. The sample records millions of clones, 80% to 95% being singletons. The sequencing input was naive CD4+ T cells from PBMCs. Subset noted: CD45RA+ positively selected. These TCRs come from a man between 18 and 35 years old in good health. Some clones in this sample may be carry-over from other donors' samples.

The V and J genes are TRBV11-3 and TRBJ2-1, with 11 bases fitting TRBD2. V lost 3 bases to trimming and J lost 5 bases; unmatched junction nucleotides: 12. Germline values: CDR1 SGHNT, CDR2 YENEEA. CDR3 length: 18 amino acids. The CDR3 DNA reads as TGTGCCAGCAGCTTTTCTTATACTAGCGGGAGTAACCACAATGAGCAGTTCTTC. This sequence encodes CASSFSYTSGSNHNEQFF.

The chain combines TRBV5-1 with TRBJ2-5, with D tentatively TRBD1 (5 bases). The CDR3 has 15 amino acids. Trimming removed 4 bases at V and 1 base at J, with 14 bases between. Germline V gene sequence: CDR1 SGHRS, CDR2 YFSETQ. Here the CDR3 reads CASSPQDTSQETQYF. CDR3 bases: TGCGCCAGCAGCCCCCAGGACACGAGCCAAGAGACCCAGTACTTC.

The chain joins TRBV19 to TRBJ1-2; no clear D. CDR1 LNHDA and CDR2 SQIVND come from the germline V gene (reference sequence). The CDR3 covers 15 residues. Deletions cut 7 bases from V and 2 bases from J, with 17 bases between. The CDR3 loop is CASTNPPDGNYGYTF. In DNA form, the CDR3 reads TGTGCCAGTACCAACCCCCCGGACGGAAACTATGGCTACACCTTC. The whole variable domain, remainder taken from reference TRBV19 and TRBJ1-2, is DGGITQSPKYLFRKEGQNVTLSCEQNLNHDAMYWYRQDPGQGLRLIYYSQIVNDFQKGDIAEGYSVSREKKESFPLTVTSAQKNPTAFYLCASTNPPDGNYGYTFGSGTRLTVV.

This chain joins TRBV5-6 and TRBJ2-7, with 8 bases fitting TRBD1. The trim removed 1 base at V and 4 bases at J, leaving 4 bases unmatched. This CDR3 has 14 residues. Germline CDR1 is SGHDT and CDR2 is YYEEEE. The CDR3 region has the DNA TGTGCCAGCAGCTTGTTTAGGGACAGGTACGAGCAGTACTTC. It encodes CASSLFRDRYEQYF.

In its sample, this clone was seen once. The rearrangement links TRBV5-4 to TRBJ2-3; 9 bases match TRBD2. This CDR3 region has 17 residues. The V gene's germline CDR1 is SGHNT and CDR2 YYREEE (reference sequence). V dropped 3 bases and J dropped 6; count of bases not matched to a gene: 14. The CDR3 is CASSSNLGAGGTDTQYF. CDR3 nucleotide sequence: TGTGCCAGCAGCTCCAACCTTGGAGCGGGAGGAACGGATACGCAGTATTTT.

This clone is a singleton in its sample. V is TRBV30 and J is TRBJ1-1; 7 bases are shared with TRBD1. This CDR3 region has 13 residues. Trimming removed 2 bases from V and 11 bases from J; junction bases left unmatched: 11. CDR1 and CDR2 (germline): GTSNPN, SVGIG (reference sequence). CDR3 bases: TGTGCCTGGAGTCCGGAGACAGGGAGGAGGGCTTTCTTT. Translation gives CAWSPETGRRAFF.

V and J are TRBV15 and TRBJ2-1; D remains ambiguous. Per the germline V gene, CDR1 is LNHNV and CDR2 is YYDKDF (reference sequence). With 0 bases removed from V and 4 bases from J, the gap between germline ends came to 7 bases. The CDR3 length is 14 residues. The CDR3 sequence: CATSRDRAYNEQFF. In DNA form, the CDR3 reads TGTGCCACCAGCAGAGATAGAGCTTACAATGAGCAGTTCTTC.

The chain couples TRBV29-1 to TRBJ2-2; D ambiguous. With 6 bases removed from V and 2 bases from J, the gap between germline ends came to 10 bases. This CDR3 spans 13 amino acids. The germline V gene has CDR1 SQVTM and CDR2 ANQGSEA. This CDR3 reads CSVHHVNTGELFF. CDR3 DNA sequence: TGCAGCGTCCACCATGTCAACACCGGGGAGCTGTTTTTT.

The chain combines TRBV4-2 with TRBJ1-1; D is undetermined. Germline V gene lookup returns CDR1 LGHNA and CDR2 YNFKEQ. This CDR3 is built from 14 residues. V lost 0 bases to trimming and J lost 1 base, with 6 bases between them. CDR3 in DNA: TGTGCCAGCAGCCAAGAGGTCCAGAACACTGAAGCTTTCTTT. Its translation is CASSQEVQNTEAFF.

The V gene is TRBV19, the J gene TRBJ1-2, with D tentatively TRBD1 (6 bases). Trimming stripped 3 bases from V and 6 bases from J, with 17 bases between. Germline CDR1 is LNHDA and CDR2 is SQIVND (reference sequence). The CDR3 loop spans 15 amino acids. DNA of the CDR3: TGTGCCAGTAGTATGGCACAGGGTTATCGCCATGGCTACACCTTC. Its protein product is CASSMAQGYRHGYTF.

The J gene is TRBJ2-4, the V gene TRBV20-1; no clear D. Germline loops: CDR1 DFQATT, CDR2 SNEGSKA (reference sequence). This CDR3 region has 11 residues. The V end lost 0 bases, the J end lost 8 bases, and 5 bases lay between the germline ends. This chain's CDR3 is CSARDRDIQYF. CDR3 DNA sequence: TGCAGTGCTAGAGATCGGGACATTCAGTACTTC.